A selection of T cell receptor beta chains follows, all from one sample in a study of cytomegalovirus exposure and HLA in healthy donors. Assay: immunoSEQ multiplex PCR; the TCRdb copy retains only in-frame clones and omits some. Here the sample spans about 180,000 clones, 79% being singletons. Sequences were obtained from PBMCs. The source of these receptors is a woman aged 40 to 50 in good health and CMV-seronegative. CDR3s include the opening cysteine and the closing phenylalanine or tryptophan. A D gene is named only where the DNA matches it firmly. Some rows have no size entry. The others give once, few or many, or a class for an expanded clone.

J: TRBJ1-2
length: 12
D: TRBD1
V: TRBV19
size: NA
CDR3: CASSAGGEGYTF
DNA: TGTGCCAGTAGTGCAGGGGGCGAGGGCTACACCTTC

J: TRBJ2-1
length: 15
D: NA
V: TRBV14
size: NA
CDR3: CASSQGSATYNEQFF
DNA: TGTGCCAGCAGCCAAGGTAGTGCAACCTACAATGAGCAGTTCTTC

J: TRBJ2-7
length: 15
D: TRBD1
V: TRBV5-1
size: NA
CDR3: CASSGSGQGVYEQYF
DNA: TGCGCCAGCAGCGGCTCGGGACAGGGGGTCTACGAGCAGTACTTC

J: TRBJ1-2
length: 13
D: NA
V: TRBV10-3
size: NA
CDR3: CAITPGKGYGYTF
DNA: TGTGCCATCACCCCGGGGAAGGGCTATGGCTACACCTTC

J: TRBJ1-5
length: 16
D: NA
V: TRBV19
size: NA
CDR3: CASRARDGGSNQPQHF
DNA: TGTGCCAGTAGGGCCCGGGACGGGGGTTCCAATCAGCCCCAGCATTTT

J: TRBJ1-2
length: 14
D: TRBD1
V: TRBV27
size: NA
CDR3: CASGAGTGGDGYTF
DNA: TGTGCCAGCGGTGCCGGGACAGGGGGAGATGGCTACACCTTC

J: TRBJ2-3
length: 16
D: TRBD2
V: TRBV27
size: NA
CDR3: CASSILAGGSTDTQYF
DNA: TGTGCCAGCAGCATACTAGCGGGAGGCTCAACAGATACGCAGTATTTT

J: TRBJ1-5
length: 15
D: NA
V: TRBV27
size: few
CDR3: CASSPQGLGNQPQHF
DNA: TGTGCCAGCAGTCCCCAGGGTTTGGGCAATCAGCCCCAGCATTTT

J: TRBJ1-6
length: 17
D: TRBD1
V: TRBV27
size: NA
CDR3: CASSSRVRDRGGSPLHF
DNA: TGTGCCAGCAGCTCAAGAGTTAGAGACAGGGGTGGTTCACCCCTCCACTTT

J: TRBJ1-2
length: 15
D: TRBD1
V: TRBV19
size: NA
CDR3: CASSVRHRGGYGYTF
DNA: TGTGCCAGTAGTGTCCGTCACAGGGGTGGCTATGGCTACACCTTC

J: TRBJ2-5
length: 14
D: NA
V: TRBV27
size: NA
CDR3: CASSQGQFQETQYF
DNA: TGTGCCAGCAGTCAAGGACAGTTTCAAGAGACCCAGTACTTC

J: TRBJ1-5
length: 14
D: TRBD1
V: TRBV27
size: few
CDR3: CASGAGGSNQPQHF
DNA: TGTGCCAGCGGGGCAGGGGGTAGCAATCAGCCCCAGCATTTT

J: TRBJ2-3
length: 15
D: TRBD2
V: TRBV5-1
size: NA
CDR3: CASSFSGGPTDTQYF
DNA: TGCGCCAGCAGCTTTAGCGGGGGGCCCACAGATACGCAGTATTTT

J: TRBJ2-1
length: 16
D: TRBD2
V: TRBV10-3
size: NA
CDR3: CAITAGLAGSTAEQFF
DNA: TGTGCCATCACTGCGGGACTAGCGGGAAGTACGGCTGAGCAGTTCTTC

J: TRBJ2-1
length: 15
D: TRBD2
V: TRBV7-2
size: NA
CDR3: CASSSTGRDYNEQFF
DNA: TGTGCCAGCAGCTCAACGGGGAGGGATTACAATGAGCAGTTCTTC

J: TRBJ2-7
length: 15
D: NA
V: TRBV28
size: few
CDR3: CASRDRGKWDYEQYF
DNA: TGTGCCAGCAGGGATCGGGGTAAATGGGACTACGAGCAGTACTTC

J: TRBJ2-1
length: 15
D: NA
V: TRBV2
size: once
CDR3: CASSPWAGDYNEQFF
DNA: TGTGCCAGCAGCCCCTGGGCAGGGGACTACAATGAGCAGTTCTTC

J: TRBJ2-2
length: 15
D: TRBD1
V: TRBV5-1
size: few
CDR3: CASSLSGTGVGELFF
DNA: TGCGCCAGCAGCTTATCCGGGACAGGGGTCGGGGAGCTGTTTTTT

J: TRBJ1-4
length: 16
D: TRBD1
V: TRBV6-1
size: NA
CDR3: CASSDLRTGGNEKLFF
DNA: TGTGCCAGCAGTGACTTGAGGACAGGGGGGAATGAAAAACTGTTTTTT

J: TRBJ1-3
length: 14
D: NA
V: TRBV6-6
size: once
CDR3: CASNPGGSGNTIYF
DNA: TGTGCCAGCAACCCGGGGGGCTCTGGAAACACCATATATTTT

J: TRBJ2-1
length: 19
D: TRBD2
V: TRBV7-2
size: NA
CDR3: CASSRPSKLAGLPYNEQFF
DNA: TGTGCCAGCAGCAGGCCTTCAAAATTAGCGGGCCTCCCATACAATGAGCAGTTCTTC

J: TRBJ2-4
length: 16
D: TRBD2
V: TRBV30
size: NA
CDR3: CAWSPRLALAKNIQYF
DNA: TGTGCCTGGAGTCCCCGACTAGCGTTAGCCAAAAACATTCAGTACTTC